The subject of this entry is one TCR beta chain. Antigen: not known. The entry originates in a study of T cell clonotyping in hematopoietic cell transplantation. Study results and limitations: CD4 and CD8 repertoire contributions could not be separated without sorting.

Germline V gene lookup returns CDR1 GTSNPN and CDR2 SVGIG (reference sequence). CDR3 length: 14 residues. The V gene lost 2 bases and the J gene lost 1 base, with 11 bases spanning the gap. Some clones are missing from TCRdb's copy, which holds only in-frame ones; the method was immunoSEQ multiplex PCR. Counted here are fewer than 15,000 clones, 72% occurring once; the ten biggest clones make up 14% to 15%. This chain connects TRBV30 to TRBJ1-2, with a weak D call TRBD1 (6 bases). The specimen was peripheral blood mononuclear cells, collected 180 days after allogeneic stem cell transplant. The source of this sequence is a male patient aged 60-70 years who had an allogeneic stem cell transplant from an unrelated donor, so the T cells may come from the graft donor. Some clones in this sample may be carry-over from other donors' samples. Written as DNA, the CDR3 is TGTGCCTGGAGTCCACAGGGTCTTAACTATGGCTACACCTTC. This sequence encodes CAWSPQGLNYGYTF.